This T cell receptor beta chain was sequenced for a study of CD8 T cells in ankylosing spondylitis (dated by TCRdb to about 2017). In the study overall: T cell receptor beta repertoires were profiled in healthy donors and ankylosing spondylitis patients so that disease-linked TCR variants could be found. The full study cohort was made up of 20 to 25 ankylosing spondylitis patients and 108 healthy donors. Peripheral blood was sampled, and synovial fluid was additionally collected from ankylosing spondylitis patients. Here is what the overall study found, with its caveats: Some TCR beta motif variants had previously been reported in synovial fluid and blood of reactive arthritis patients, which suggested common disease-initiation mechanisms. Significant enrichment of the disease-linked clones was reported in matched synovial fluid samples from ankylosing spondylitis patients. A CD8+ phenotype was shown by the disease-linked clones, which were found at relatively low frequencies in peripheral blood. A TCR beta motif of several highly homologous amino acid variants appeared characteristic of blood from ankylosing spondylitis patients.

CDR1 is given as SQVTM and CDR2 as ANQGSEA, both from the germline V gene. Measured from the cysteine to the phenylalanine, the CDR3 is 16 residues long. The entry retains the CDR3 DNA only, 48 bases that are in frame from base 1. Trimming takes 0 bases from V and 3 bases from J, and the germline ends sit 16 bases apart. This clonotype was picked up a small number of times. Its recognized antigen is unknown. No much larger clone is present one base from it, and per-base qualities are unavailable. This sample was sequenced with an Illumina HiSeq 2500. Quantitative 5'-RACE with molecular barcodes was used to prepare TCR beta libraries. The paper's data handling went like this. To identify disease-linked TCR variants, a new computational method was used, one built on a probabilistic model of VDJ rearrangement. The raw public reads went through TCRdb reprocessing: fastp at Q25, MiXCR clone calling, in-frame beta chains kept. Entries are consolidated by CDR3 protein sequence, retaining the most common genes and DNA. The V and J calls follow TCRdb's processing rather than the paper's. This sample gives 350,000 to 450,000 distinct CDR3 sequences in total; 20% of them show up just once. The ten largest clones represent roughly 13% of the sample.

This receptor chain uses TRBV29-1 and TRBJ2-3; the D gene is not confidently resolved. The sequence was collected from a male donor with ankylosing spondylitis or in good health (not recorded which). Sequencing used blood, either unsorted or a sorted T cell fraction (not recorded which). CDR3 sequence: CSVEDGFDRPTDTQYF. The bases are TGCAGCGTTGAAGATGGGTTTGATAGGCCTACAGATACGCAGTATTTT.